The T cell receptor beta chain described here comes from a study of cytomegalovirus exposure and HLA in healthy donors. Across the whole study: From some 180 million T cells, an earlier analysis saw 110 million or so unique TCR beta sequences. Study findings and constraints: Most TCR sequences were seen very rarely across donors, but some public TCRs occurred in many.

CDR3 size: 12 residues. CDR1 is SQVTM and CDR2 is ANQGSEA in the germline V gene. With respect to this clone: What it recognizes is unknown.

PCR amplification relied on 60 Vbeta primers (plus 13 Jbeta primers). Per the authors' pipeline: Per a later analysis, the number of unique TCR beta chains was about 78 million, of which 9 million to 14 million were shared. TCRdb's table, derived via immunoSEQ multiplex PCR, lists solely in-frame clones and lacks some. V and J calls and clone size are given by that table; D and trimming were obtained from the DNA. The table has around 150,000 clones, about three quarters seen once; the top ten hold 13% to 15%. This TCR came from a human donor in good health. Source material: PBMCs. The chain joins TRBV29-1 to TRBJ2-5; weak D call: TRBD2 (6 bases). The DNA end lines up better with TRBJ2-7; the J call may be wrong. As DNA, the CDR3 is TGCAGCGCTGTGACTAGCTCCTACGAGCAGTACTTC. Translated: CSAVTSSYEQYF.